The 14 T cell receptor beta chains below were found in one sample sequenced in a study of CD8+CD57+ T cells in acquired aplastic anemia. Genomic DNA, serving as template, underwent TCR beta VDJ and CDR3 profiling. TCRdb re-called the reads with MiXCR, one entry per CDR3 protein. The sample records about 200,000 distinct CDR3 sequences, roughly 45% being singletons. Whoever was chosen for sequencing had shown CD8+CD57+ cell expansion by flow cytometry. The sample consisted of sorted CD4+, CD8+, or CD8+CD57+ T cells (not recorded which) from PBMCs. These receptor sequences come from a human donor with aplastic anemia.

This clonotype was found many times. The CDR3 DNA is TGTGCCAGCAGTTACCGGACAGGAGTAGGAAACACCATATATTTT. Its protein product is CASSYRTGVGNTIYF. This sequence joins TRBV6-5 and TRBJ1-3, with TRBD1 matching over 7 bases. CDR3 length: 15 residues. Germline V lookup: CDR1 MNHEY, CDR2 SVGAGI. V shed 2 bases, J shed 4 bases, and the junction held 5 bases outside the gene matches.

This rearrangement joins TRBV11-2 to TRBJ1-2; the D gene is possibly TRBD1 (6 bases). Trimming pared 1 base from V and 8 bases from J, leaving 11 bases between. There are 13 residues in the CDR3. Germline V CDR1 and CDR2: SGHAT, FQNNGV. CDR3 sequence reads: CASSLAGGAGYTF. CDR3 bases: TGTGCCAGCAGCTTAGCTGGGGGCGCGGGCTACACCTTC.

The chain has TRBV7-9 and TRBJ1-1, with D perhaps TRBD1 (5 bases). Germline V CDR1 and CDR2: SEHNR, FQNEAQ (reference sequence). This CDR3 is 14 amino acids long. Trimming cost V 5 bases and J 1 base, with 11 bases left between them. The CDR3 bases are TGTGCCAGCAGCCCGGGGCAGGGGAACACTGAAGCTTTCTTT. Protein product: CASSPGQGNTEAFF.

This clonotype appeared a few times. The chain has TRBV7-3 and TRBJ2-7, with D perhaps matching TRBD1 or TRBD2 (5 bases each). Between the trimmed V and J ends, which lost 8 bases and 4 bases, there was a span of 12 bases. The CDR3 length is 12 residues. Germline values: CDR1 SGHTA, CDR2 FQGTGA. The CDR3 protein is CASVQGEYEQYF. The DNA of the CDR3 is TGTGCCAGCGTCCAGGGAGAATACGAGCAGTACTTC. The full variable domain, its missing parts supplied by reference TRBV7-3 and TRBJ2-7, is GAGVSQTPSNKVTEKGKYVELRCDPISGHTALYWYRQSLGQGPEFLIYFQGTGAADDSGLPNDRFFAVRPEGSVSTLKIQRTERGDSAVYLCASVQGEYEQYFGPGTRLTVT.

This clonotype was counted at least ten times. The chain uses TRBV6-1 and TRBJ1-1, with D unclear. The length of the CDR3 is 13 residues. Germline values: CDR1 MNHNS, CDR2 SASEGT. V lost 4 bases to trimming and J lost 1 base, with 7 bases between them. Here the CDR3 reads CASSVRGNTEAFF. The CDR3, as DNA: TGTGCCAGCAGTGTACGCGGGAACACTGAAGCTTTCTTT.

This clonotype has ten or more counts. The chain joins TRBV24-1 to TRBJ2-1, with a tentative D call TRBD1 (6 bases). The CDR3 sequence is 15 residues long. CDR1 and CDR2 (germline): KGHDR, SFDVKD. Trimming removed 4 bases from V and 8 bases from J, with 17 bases in between. The CDR3 spells CATSEAATGYHEQFF. The CDR3 region has the DNA TGTGCCACCAGTGAGGCCGCCACAGGGTACCATGAGCAGTTCTTC.

This clonotype was counted ten times or more. This chain links TRBV6-1 with TRBJ2-3; D unresolved. The CDR3 length is 14 residues. Germline V CDR1 and CDR2: MNHNS, SASEGT. Trimming pared 6 bases from V and 4 bases from J, leaving 14 bases between. This CDR3 is CASRTEFGSDTQYF. CDR3 bases: TGTGCCAGCAGGACGGAATTTGGTTCAGATACGCAGTATTTT.

The gene calls are TRBV5-6 and TRBJ1-5; TRBD1 might be the D (5 bases). The CDR3 is made up of 14 amino acids. Germline CDR1 and CDR2: SGHDT and YYEEEE. Trimming left V 4 bases short and J 1 base short, with 9 bases between. The chain's CDR3 is CASSAGQSNQPQHF. DNA of the CDR3: TGTGCCAGCAGCGCGGGGCAGAGCAATCAGCCCCAGCATTTT.

The chain is built from TRBV15 and TRBJ2-3; the match to TRBD2 covers 7 bases. CDR1 and CDR2 (germline): LNHNV, YYDKDF (reference sequence). This CDR3 is 17 amino acids long. The V and J ends lost 3 bases and 2 bases, in that order; junction bases with no gene match: 11. In DNA form, the CDR3 reads TGTGCCACCAGCAGGGGAGGTCTAGCGGATATCACAGATACGCAGTATTTT. Amino acid sequence: CATSRGGLADITDTQYF.

Ten or more counts support this clonotype. The chain carries TRBV14 and TRBJ1-6, with D unclear. The CDR3 runs to 15 residues. V lost 4 bases and J 10 bases, leaving 17 bases between the germline ends. The germline CDR1 and CDR2 sequences are SGHDN and FVKESK. CDR3 DNA sequence: TGTGCCAGCAGCCGCGGGCCAGGAAAGGGCTCACCCCTCCACTTT. Protein product: CASSRGPGKGSPLHF.

The chain combines TRBV6-5 with TRBJ2-5; maybe TRBD2 (6 bases). CDR1 and CDR2 from the germline V gene are MNHEY and SVGAGI. With 8 bases removed from V and 2 bases from J, the gap between germline ends came to 15 bases. The CDR3 is 14 residues long. CDR3 nucleotide sequence: TGTGCCAGCGGGGCGGGGCGGGGACAAGAGACCCAGTACTTC. Amino acids: CASGAGRGQETQYF.

V is TRBV7-9 and J is TRBJ2-5; D is unresolved. The germline V and J ends were trimmed by 2 bases and 1 base, with 11 bases remaining between them. Germline CDR1 and CDR2: SEHNR and FQNEAQ (reference sequence). There are 15 residues in the CDR3. This CDR3 reads CASSLTGGLQETQYF. The CDR3 nucleotides read TGTGCCAGCAGCTTAACTGGTGGCCTCCAAGAGACCCAGTACTTC. Based on the CDR3 plus reference TRBV7-9 and TRBJ2-5, the full variable domain is DTGVSQNPRHKITKRGQNVTFRCDPISEHNRLYWYRQTLGQGPEFLTYFQNEAQLEKSRLLSDRFSAERPKGSFSTLEIQRTEQGDSAMYLCASSLTGGLQETQYFGPGTRLLVL.

The gene calls are TRBV4-1 and TRBJ2-5; 7 bases match TRBD2. J gave up 1 base and V 3 bases, and 2 bases lay outside the gene matches. Germline V gives CDR1 MGHRA, CDR2 YSYEKL. The CDR3 has 14 residues. CDR3 nucleotides: TGCGCCAGCAGCCAGGGACTACCCCAAGAGACCCAGTACTTC. This sequence encodes CASSQGLPQETQYF.

This clonotype was observed at least ten times. The chain employs TRBV12-3 or TRBV12-4 and TRBJ2-7, with 7 bases aligning to TRBD1. The CDR3 is made up of 13 amino acids. Trimming at V came to 6 bases and at J to 5 bases, leaving 7 bases not matched to a gene. CDR3 bases: TGTGCCAGCAGGACGACAGGGCTGGACGAGCAGTACTTC. This codes for CASRTTGLDEQYF.